The clone carrying this T cell receptor beta chain was picked up a small number of times. Its antigen is not known. 5'RACE primed from the constant segment yielded TCR alpha and TCR beta cDNA libraries bearing sample barcodes and UMIs. One entry per CDR3 protein results from TCRdb running MiXCR on the 5' RACE reads. The sample contains approximately 430,000 distinct CDR3 sequences, around a quarter of which appear only once. This entry belongs to a study of T-cell memory formation after mild COVID-19. Study results and caveats: Confirmation was lacking for SARS-CoV-2 specificity of second-wave clones that peaked on day 37. Clones that shrank (day 15 to 85) were balanced CD4/CD8, whereas later expanders leaned CD4+. Pre-infection memory already had some responding clones, implying cross-reactive memory joined.

The sequencing sample was made of PBMCs or a T cell subset sorted from them (not recorded which). This receptor was taken from an adult woman who had mild COVID-19 (a few samples of this study predate the infection). Cell type and time point are not known.

CDR3 sequence reads: CATALGLRTDTQYF. CDR3 in DNA: TGTGCCACCGCACTGGGGCTTAGGACAGATACGCAGTATTTT. The chain combines TRBV24-1 with TRBJ2-3, with a possible D match to TRBD1 (5 bases). The CDR3 is made up of 14 amino acids. Germline CDR1 is KGHDR and CDR2 is SFDVKD. V lost 9 bases, J lost 3 bases, and 15 bases lay in between.